These T cell receptor beta chains were read from a single sample in a study of shared clonotypes between healthy human individuals. Some clones are missing from TCRdb's copy, which holds only in-frame ones; the method was immunoSEQ multiplex PCR. The repertoire holds around 1,100,000 clones, with 60% to 80% as singletons. The sequencing input was memory CD4+ T cells from PBMCs. The origin of the receptors is a man between 18 and 35 years old in good health. Some clones in this sample may be carry-over from other donors' samples. CDR3s include the opening cysteine and the closing phenylalanine or tryptophan. The order of the fields is CDR3 length, V gene, J gene, CDR3 protein.

16	TRBV18	TRBJ2-7	CASSQGLGTGEDEQYF
18	TRBV7-2	TRBJ2-4	CASSPRPADSLAKNIQYF
14	TRBV5-4	TRBJ1-1	CASSTGVMNTEAFF
12	TRBV11-3	TRBJ2-3	CASSLGADTQYF
13	TRBV6-5	TRBJ1-5	CASSKYSNQPQHF
16	TRBV6-6	TRBJ2-7	CASSSAGTGSSYEQYF
15	TRBV7-9	TRBJ1-1	CASSLGQWGNTEAFF
13	TRBV18	TRBJ1-1	CASSLYRESEAFF
15	TRBV5-1	TRBJ2-7	CASSTGQPGSYEQYF
16	TRBV25-1	TRBJ1-4	CASSESGGSTNEKLFF
14	TRBV9	TRBJ2-7	CASSGGEGFREQYF
16	TRBV7-8	TRBJ2-2	CASSLLDRGSTGELFF
15	TRBV6-6	TRBJ2-5	CASSYSTGGMETQYF
14	TRBV29-1	TRBJ2-5	CSASLRTPDRTQYF
15	TRBV7-2	TRBJ2-1	CASSLAGGRVNEQFF
15	TRBV28	TRBJ1-2	CASSSVGIYNYGYTF
16	TRBV19	TRBJ2-2	CASSIWGTGSGGELFF
15	TRBV7-9	TRBJ2-1	CASSLGGTVDNEQFF
16	TRBV5-1	TRBJ2-2	CASSLAPGDLTGELFF
14	TRBV28	TRBJ2-7	CASSYAGKGLEQYF
13	TRBV6-6	TRBJ2-7	CASSPGEVDEQYF
17	TRBV10-1	TRBJ2-1	CASSPRGRPYPYNEQFF
15	TRBV5-1	TRBJ2-2	CASGDYSSGTGELFF
14	TRBV19	TRBJ1-1	CASSMLGGNTEAFF
19	TRBV5-1	TRBJ1-1	CASSLAWGGAPSQNTEAFF
16	TRBV18	TRBJ2-5	CASSPPGQGAWETQYF
12	TRBV6-6	TRBJ1-1	CASRALPGLAFF
15	TRBV11-3	TRBJ2-1	CASSLELQGYNEQFF
12	TRBV30	TRBJ1-2	CAWKGANYGYTF
14	TRBV5-4	TRBJ2-7	CASSFWDSQNEQYF
19	TRBV6-4	TRBJ2-2	CASSVLTSGSRANTGELFF